This T cell receptor beta chain appears in the sequencing data of a study of naive and memory T cell subsets. The SP2 primer and nested alpha and beta constant region primers amplified ligated cDNA in four rounds. For blood and skin samples, reverse transcription used TCR alpha and beta constant primers. MiXCR was run by TCRdb on the UMI-ligation and nested PCR reads, yielding one entry per CDR3 protein. The sample shows around 35,000 distinct CDR3 sequences, roughly 11% of them seen only once. The treatment here: skin biopsy from PPD injection site in Mantoux-positive individual. A UMI-containing oligonucleotide was joined by 3' ligation to the TCR cDNA template. Concerning this clonotype itself: Its antigen is currently unknown.

Points from the study as a whole: Delayed type IV hypersensitivity infiltration was taken to explain higher tuberculin-site TCR counts.

Sample: skin, taken from a tuberculin skin test site. This TCR was recovered from an adult in good health.

The CDR3 protein is CASSMEDTYQPQHF. Here the CDR3 DNA reads TGTGCCAGTAGTATGGAAGACACATATCAGCCCCAGCATTTT. The rearrangement joins TRBV19 to TRBJ1-5; D remains unclear. With 3 bases removed from V and 5 bases from J, the gap between germline ends came to 11 bases. Germline lookup yields CDR1 LNHDA and CDR2 SQIVND (reference sequence). The CDR3 runs to 14 residues.